The rows below give T cell receptor beta chains drawn from one sample of a study of cytomegalovirus exposure and HLA in healthy donors. Profiling relied on immunoSEQ multiplex PCR, and the TCRdb table lists in-frame clones only, not all of them. The sample shows 130,000 to 150,000 clones, about 80% of them seen only once. Source material: PBMCs. The receptors shown here come from a male donor in good health and CMV-seropositive. CDR3s include the opening cysteine and the closing phenylalanine or tryptophan. Each record gives: J gene, D gene, V gene, clone size, CDR3 protein, CDR3 DNA. A D gene is named only where the DNA matches it firmly. Clone size is not always given. Where it is, it says once, few, many or a class for expanded clones.

j_call: TRBJ2-2
d_call: NA
v_call: TRBV6-5
clone_size: NA
cdr3_aa: CASSLRDTGELFF
cdr3_nt: TGTGCCAGCAGCCTACGGGACACCGGGGAGCTGTTTTTT

j_call: TRBJ2-1
d_call: TRBD2
v_call: TRBV4-2
clone_size: NA
cdr3_aa: CASSLGGAGVDEQFF
cdr3_nt: TGTGCCAGCAGCCTCGGCGGGGCGGGGGTCGATGAGCAGTTCTTC

j_call: TRBJ2-2
d_call: NA
v_call: TRBV4-3
clone_size: NA
cdr3_aa: CASSQRLGGANTGELFF
cdr3_nt: TGCGCCAGCAGCCAACGTTTAGGAGGGGCGAACACCGGGGAGCTGTTTTTT

j_call: TRBJ2-3
d_call: TRBD1
v_call: TRBV29-1
clone_size: once
cdr3_aa: CSVDRGSPTDTQYF
cdr3_nt: TGCAGCGTTGACAGGGGGTCCCCAACAGATACGCAGTATTTT

j_call: TRBJ2-5
d_call: TRBD2
v_call: TRBV5-1
clone_size: NA
cdr3_aa: CASSFIAGGGQETQYF
cdr3_nt: TGCGCCAGCAGCTTCATAGCGGGGGGGGGACAAGAGACCCAGTACTTC

j_call: TRBJ2-1
d_call: TRBD2
v_call: TRBV25-1
clone_size: once
cdr3_aa: CASSEYTSGNNEQFF
cdr3_nt: TGTGCCAGCAGTGAATATACTAGCGGCAACAATGAGCAGTTCTTC

j_call: TRBJ1-3
d_call: NA
v_call: TRBV5-1
clone_size: once
cdr3_aa: CASSLLGTIYF
cdr3_nt: TGCGCCAGCAGCTTACTCGGCACCATATATTTT

j_call: TRBJ2-5
d_call: NA
v_call: TRBV18
clone_size: NA
cdr3_aa: CASSPPTGPQETQYF
cdr3_nt: TGTGCCAGCTCACCACCGACAGGACCCCAAGAGACCCAGTACTTC

j_call: TRBJ2-7
d_call: TRBD2
v_call: TRBV28
clone_size: NA
cdr3_aa: CASSLGRGSYEQYF
cdr3_nt: TGTGCCAGCAGTTTAGGGCGGGGGTCCTACGAGCAGTACTTC

j_call: TRBJ2-1
d_call: TRBD2
v_call: TRBV7-2
clone_size: NA
cdr3_aa: CASSLRFPGTSGRANEQFF
cdr3_nt: TGTGCCAGCAGCCTTCGGTTCCCGGGGACTAGCGGGAGGGCCAATGAGCAGTTCTTC

j_call: TRBJ1-2
d_call: TRBD1
v_call: TRBV7-2
clone_size: NA
cdr3_aa: CASSSRQGWLVHGYTF
cdr3_nt: TGTGCCAGCAGCTCCAGACAGGGATGGTTAGTCCATGGCTACACCTTC

j_call: TRBJ1-2
d_call: TRBD1
v_call: TRBV5-6
clone_size: NA
cdr3_aa: CASSLVAGGAGGYTF
cdr3_nt: TGTGCCAGCAGCTTGGTGGCAGGGGGCGCGGGTGGCTACACCTTC

j_call: TRBJ2-3
d_call: NA
v_call: TRBV9
clone_size: NA
cdr3_aa: CASGDYLDTDTQYF
cdr3_nt: TGTGCCAGCGGCGATTACTTAGACACAGATACGCAGTATTTT

j_call: TRBJ2-5
d_call: NA
v_call: TRBV21-1
clone_size: NA
cdr3_aa: CASSRAVGGRGLEGETQYF
cdr3_nt: TGTGCCAGCAGCAGAGCGGTTGGCGGGAGAGGGTTGGAGGGAGAGACCCAGTACTTC

j_call: TRBJ2-2
d_call: NA
v_call: TRBV5-1
clone_size: once
cdr3_aa: CASSLKVELGTGELFF
cdr3_nt: TGCGCCAGCAGCTTGAAAGTGGAGTTGGGCACCGGGGAGCTGTTTTTT

j_call: TRBJ2-2
d_call: TRBD1
v_call: TRBV5-6
clone_size: NA
cdr3_aa: CASSSTGGDFLGELFF
cdr3_nt: TGTGCCAGCAGCTCGACAGGGGGCGACTTTTTGGGGGAGCTGTTTTTT

j_call: TRBJ2-7
d_call: NA
v_call: TRBV15
clone_size: NA
cdr3_aa: CATSRDREGHLIYEQYF
cdr3_nt: TGTGCCACCAGCAGGGACAGGGAGGGCCACTTGATCTACGAGCAGTACTTC

j_call: TRBJ1-4
d_call: NA
v_call: TRBV28
clone_size: NA
cdr3_aa: CASSLGGGFDEKLFF
cdr3_nt: TGTGCCAGCAGTTTAGGGGGAGGGTTTGATGAAAAACTGTTTTTT

j_call: TRBJ1-6
d_call: NA
v_call: TRBV6-1
clone_size: once
cdr3_aa: CASSETDRRVNTNSPLHF
cdr3_nt: TGTGCCAGCAGTGAGACGGACAGACGAGTAAATACTAATTCACCCCTCCACTTT

j_call: TRBJ1-1
d_call: NA
v_call: TRBV7-3
clone_size: NA
cdr3_aa: CASSLSGGLMNTEAFF
cdr3_nt: TGTGCCAGCAGCTTAAGTGGCGGACTCATGAACACTGAAGCTTTCTTT

j_call: TRBJ2-2
d_call: NA
v_call: TRBV5-1
clone_size: NA
cdr3_aa: CASSSAGELFF
cdr3_nt: TGCGCCAGCAGCTCTGCCGGGGAGCTGTTTTTT

j_call: TRBJ2-7
d_call: NA
v_call: TRBV14
clone_size: NA
cdr3_aa: CASRTSVDSVYEQYF
cdr3_nt: TGTGCCAGCAGGACGAGTGTGGACAGCGTCTACGAGCAGTACTTC

j_call: TRBJ2-7
d_call: TRBD1
v_call: TRBV29-1
clone_size: NA
cdr3_aa: CSVAGGTGSSYEQYF
cdr3_nt: TGCAGCGTTGCAGGGGGAACTGGGAGCTCCTACGAGCAGTACTTC

j_call: TRBJ1-6
d_call: NA
v_call: TRBV2
clone_size: once
cdr3_aa: CASSEWFPGRGNSPLHF
cdr3_nt: TGTGCCAGCAGTGAGTGGTTCCCTGGGAGGGGGAATTCACCCCTCCACTTT

j_call: TRBJ2-1
d_call: NA
v_call: TRBV7-6
clone_size: NA
cdr3_aa: CASSLEWGDNEQFF
cdr3_nt: TGTGCCAGCAGCTTAGAGTGGGGGGACAATGAGCAGTTCTTC

j_call: TRBJ2-3
d_call: TRBD1
v_call: TRBV28
clone_size: NA
cdr3_aa: CASSYGTGGTDTQYF
cdr3_nt: TGTGCCAGCAGCTACGGGACAGGGGGCACAGATACGCAGTATTTT

j_call: TRBJ2-3
d_call: NA
v_call: TRBV7-3
clone_size: NA
cdr3_aa: CASSLTIDTDTQYF
cdr3_nt: TGTGCCAGCAGCTTAACTATAGACACAGATACGCAGTATTTT

j_call: TRBJ1-4
d_call: NA
v_call: TRBV7-9
clone_size: NA
cdr3_aa: CATVTSANEKLFF
cdr3_nt: TGTGCCACCGTAACCTCGGCTAATGAAAAACTGTTTTTT

j_call: TRBJ1-5
d_call: TRBD1
v_call: TRBV6-5
clone_size: NA
cdr3_aa: CASSSGQGDQPQHF
cdr3_nt: TGTGCCAGCAGTTCGGGACAGGGAGACCAGCCCCAGCATTTT

j_call: TRBJ2-1
d_call: NA
v_call: TRBV4-1
clone_size: NA
cdr3_aa: CASSQDPGTLSYNEQFF
cdr3_nt: TGCGCCAGCAGCCAAGATCCCGGGACACTCTCCTACAATGAGCAGTTCTTC

j_call: TRBJ2-1
d_call: NA
v_call: TRBV9
clone_size: NA
cdr3_aa: CASTLGQPNNEQFF
cdr3_nt: TGTGCCAGCACCCTAGGACAGCCAAACAATGAGCAGTTCTTC

j_call: TRBJ1-1
d_call: NA
v_call: TRBV4-2
clone_size: NA
cdr3_aa: CASSQDLRQGGEAFF
cdr3_nt: TGTGCCAGCAGCCAAGATCTGCGGCAGGGTGGTGAAGCTTTCTTT

j_call: TRBJ2-7
d_call: NA
v_call: TRBV6-1
clone_size: NA
cdr3_aa: CASTPRHFYEQYF
cdr3_nt: TGTGCCAGCACCCCGCGACACTTCTACGAGCAGTACTTC

j_call: TRBJ2-1
d_call: TRBD2
v_call: TRBV7-3
clone_size: NA
cdr3_aa: CASRPSGSNEQFF
cdr3_nt: TGTGCCAGCAGACCTAGCGGGAGTAATGAGCAGTTCTTC

j_call: TRBJ2-5
d_call: NA
v_call: TRBV18
clone_size: few
cdr3_aa: CASSPGVLAETQYF
cdr3_nt: TGTGCCAGCTCACCGGGAGTTTTGGCAGAGACCCAGTACTTC

j_call: TRBJ2-7
d_call: NA
v_call: TRBV7-6
clone_size: NA
cdr3_aa: CASSLTVYSYEQYF
cdr3_nt: TGTGCCAGCAGCTTAACGGTGTACTCCTACGAGCAGTACTTC

j_call: TRBJ1-2
d_call: NA
v_call: TRBV4-1
clone_size: once
cdr3_aa: CASSQVGKNYGYTF
cdr3_nt: TGCGCCAGCAGCCAAGTCGGGAAAAACTATGGCTACACCTTC

j_call: TRBJ1-1
d_call: NA
v_call: TRBV6-1
clone_size: NA
cdr3_aa: CASSEHVNTEAFF
cdr3_nt: TGTGCCAGCAGTGAACATGTGAACACTGAAGCTTTCTTT

j_call: TRBJ1-3
d_call: NA
v_call: TRBV9
clone_size: NA
cdr3_aa: CASSATVDSISGNTIYF
cdr3_nt: TGTGCCAGCAGCGCCACAGTAGACAGTATCTCTGGAAACACCATATATTTT

j_call: TRBJ2-7
d_call: TRBD1
v_call: TRBV7-2
clone_size: NA
cdr3_aa: CASSRDRSYEQYF
cdr3_nt: TGTGCCAGCAGCCGGGACAGATCCTACGAGCAGTACTTC

j_call: TRBJ1-5
d_call: NA
v_call: TRBV5-3
clone_size: NA
cdr3_aa: CARSLAQGKGQPQHF
cdr3_nt: TGTGCCAGAAGCTTGGCTCAGGGCAAAGGTCAGCCCCAGCATTTT

j_call: TRBJ1-3
d_call: NA
v_call: TRBV13
clone_size: NA
cdr3_aa: CASRVFGSGNTIYF
cdr3_nt: TGTGCCAGCCGGGTTTTTGGCTCTGGAAACACCATATATTTT

j_call: TRBJ2-7
d_call: NA
v_call: TRBV4-1
clone_size: NA
cdr3_aa: CASSQEGGVSSYEQYF
cdr3_nt: TGCGCCAGCAGCCAAGAGGGCGGGGTGAGCTCCTACGAGCAGTACTTC

j_call: TRBJ1-5
d_call: NA
v_call: TRBV6-6
clone_size: NA
cdr3_aa: CASCLRADSNQPQHF
cdr3_nt: TGTGCCAGCTGTCTGAGGGCAGATAGCAATCAGCCCCAGCATTTT

j_call: TRBJ1-5
d_call: NA
v_call: TRBV7-9
clone_size: NA
cdr3_aa: CSSSRGSYSNQPQHF
cdr3_nt: TGTTCCAGCAGCCGCGGGAGTTATAGCAATCAGCCCCAGCATTTT

j_call: TRBJ1-1
d_call: NA
v_call: TRBV14
clone_size: few
cdr3_aa: CASSQNKNTEAFF
cdr3_nt: TGTGCCAGCAGCCAAAATAAGAACACTGAAGCTTTCTTT

j_call: TRBJ1-2
d_call: NA
v_call: TRBV28
clone_size: NA
cdr3_aa: CASSLPDYGYTF
cdr3_nt: TGTGCCAGCAGTTTACCGGACTATGGCTACACCTTC

j_call: TRBJ1-4
d_call: NA
v_call: TRBV4-3
clone_size: few
cdr3_aa: CASSQENGWGRVTNEKLFF
cdr3_nt: TGCGCCAGCAGCCAAGAAAATGGGTGGGGGCGCGTAACTAATGAAAAACTGTTTTTT